At least ten counts were recorded for the clone carrying this T cell receptor beta chain. The antigen is undetermined. The sample originates from a study of T cells in Graves' hyperthyroidism and ophthalmopathy. The study's findings and limits: Among thyroid clonotypes expanded above 0.001, most also appeared in blood.

TCR beta CDR3 region amplification was performed from RNA transcripts. HTBI primers were used for first-round RT-PCR of the TCR CDR3. TCRdb used MiXCR to reprocess the multiplex PCR reads, holding one entry per CDR3 protein. The sample shows roughly 380,000 distinct CDR3 sequences, approximately 15% of them seen only once. CDR1 is SNHLY and CDR2 is FYNNEI in the germline V gene. V lost 8 bases and J lost 8; bases outside the gene matches: 18. There are 17 residues in the CDR3. This receptor was identified in a man aged 25 to 45 with Graves' hyperthyroidism that later progressed to Graves' ophthalmopathy. The chain couples TRBV2 to TRBJ1-6, with 7 bases identical to TRBD1. The sample consisted of blood. The CDR3 nucleotides read TGTGCCAGCTCCCAATCTCCGGGACAGCGTCAAGATTCACCCCTCCACTTT. It codes for CASSQSPGQRQDSPLHF.